The clone carrying this TCR beta chain was seen a handful of times. The CDR3 runs 14 residues. Germline CDR1 is MNHEY and CDR2 is SMNVEV (reference sequence). V was clipped by 6 bases and J by 5 bases, with 17 bases between them. The authors' processing: By means of reference gene primer amplification, nucleated cell counts were estimated. Profiling relied on immunoSEQ multiplex PCR, and the TCRdb table lists in-frame clones only, not all of them. The V and J calls and clone size come from that table; D and trimming were worked out from the DNA. The sample records 120,000 to 150,000 clones, approximately 85% being singletons. This specimen belongs to a study of blood T cell repertoires in COVID-19. Study details: The origin of the acute and convalescent COVID-19 samples was the United States, Italy and Spain. T cells, B-cell-depleted T cells, or PBMCs provided the cDNA or gDNA that served as material.

This chain connects TRBV27 to TRBJ2-7; D is perhaps TRBD2 (7 bases). This sequence was found in a man aged 45-65 years with acute or convalescent COVID-19. Sequenced sample: peripheral blood. For the CDR3, the DNA is TGTGCCAGCAGCCTAAGGGGGGGAATCCACGAGCAGTACTTC. Its translation is CASSLRGGIHEQYF.